This paragraph reports one T cell receptor (beta chain). The authors' processing: Estimated nucleated cell counts came from reference gene primer amplification. Sequencing was performed with immunoSEQ multiplex PCR; in TCRdb, only in-frame clones are kept and a portion is missing. V and J calls and clone size are copied from that table; D and trimming were computed from the DNA. The table records 26,000 or so clones, approximately 70% of them present only once. These data are taken from a study of blood T cell repertoires in COVID-19. V was clipped by 5 bases and J by 2 bases, with 15 bases between them. CDR1 LNHDA and CDR2 SQIVND come from the germline V gene (reference sequence). This CDR3 has 15 residues.

V and J are TRBV19 and TRBJ1-2; D perhaps matches TRBD1 (5 bases). This receptor was identified in a man aged 55 to 70 with active or convalescent COVID-19. Sequences were obtained from peripheral blood. The CDR3 nucleotides read TGTGCCAGTAGTGGTCAGGGAAACCTCAACTATGGCTACACCTTC. It is translated as CASSGQGNLNYGYTF.